This T cell receptor beta chain came from a study of blood T cell repertoires in COVID-19. Germline values: CDR1 SGHVS, CDR2 FQNEAQ. The CDR3 sequence is 15 residues long. Trimming took off 5 bases at V and 8 bases at J, with 16 bases between the two ends. Sequencing was performed with immunoSEQ multiplex PCR; in TCRdb, only in-frame clones are kept and a portion is missing. This sample yields fewer than 250,000 clones, of which approximately 86% are seen a single time; roughly 3% belongs to the top ten. This clone was found once. Material: peripheral blood. The chain carries TRBV7-8 and TRBJ1-6; a possible D gene is TRBD1 (6 bases). This TCR came from a man aged 55-75 years with acute or convalescent COVID-19. The CDR3 loop is CASSSDRDTYSPLHF. The DNA of the CDR3 is TGTGCCAGCAGCAGTGACCGGGACACCTATTCACCCCTCCACTTT.